Below, 2 T cell receptor beta chains from the same sample are listed, as sequenced in a study of T cell responses to AZD1222 COVID-19 vaccine. The protocol was immunoSEQ multiplex PCR, while the TCRdb copy is restricted to in-frame clones and leaves out a portion. The sample records roughly 100,000 clones, around nine tenths being singletons. The material was peripheral blood, obtained on day 0 of AZD1222 vaccination. All receptors derive from an adult in good health.

The chain joins TRBV3-1 (or the pseudogene TRBV3-2) to TRBJ2-2, with 8 bases fitting TRBD1. The V and J ends lost 6 bases and 4 bases, in that order; junction bases with no gene match: 13. The CDR3 covers 17 residues. CDR1 is LGHDT and CDR2 is YNNKEL in the germline V gene (reference sequence). The CDR3 DNA reads TGTGCCAGCAGTAACTCCGCGGGCAGGGGGCGCACCGGGGAGCTGTTTTTT. Its translation is CASSNSAGRGRTGELFF.

The chain uses TRBV4-1 and TRBJ2-1, with 9 bases identical to TRBD2. The CDR3 totals 14 residues. Losses at the gene ends were 1 base for V and 14 bases for J; bases not matched to a gene: 9. Germline V gene sequence: CDR1 MGHRA, CDR2 YSYEKL. CDR3 bases: TGCGCCAGCAGCCAAGGACTAGCGGCAATTTTAGAGTTCTTC. The encoded protein is CASSQGLAAILEFF.